This record concerns one T cell receptor beta chain sequence. Its antigen remains unidentified. Assay: immunoSEQ multiplex PCR; the TCRdb copy retains only in-frame clones and omits some. The table includes 20,000 to 25,000 clones, less than 50% detected once. Sample time point: after neoadjuvant nivolumab, at surgical resection. Patients had HPV-negative, locally advanced oral cavity squamous cell carcinoma. This entry comes from a study of neoadjuvant anti-PD-1 for oral cavity cancer. Study-level findings and limits: Greater tumor shrinkage accompanied bigger post-treatment sizes of preexisting clones.

Sequences were derived from tumor tissue, sampled after nivolumab (anti-PD-1) treatment. The TCR was taken from a person aged 35-79 years with oral cavity squamous cell carcinoma.

The CDR3 reads CASSLAPGQNSPLHF. CDR3 nucleotides: TGTGCCAGCAGCTTAGCCCCGGGACAGAATTCACCCCTCCACTTT. V usage is TRBV7-2 and J usage is TRBJ1-6; TRBD1 agrees at 7 bases. The CDR3 is made up of 15 amino acids. The germline gives CDR1 SGHTA, CDR2 FQGNSA. V dropped 0 bases and J dropped 7; count of bases not matched to a gene: 3.